This TCR beta chain was recovered during a study of post-analysis software for immune sequencing data. Study observations and caveats: The study found TRBV5-6, TRBV5-1 and TRBV20-1 among five or six TRBV segments more frequent in patients than controls.

Remarks on this clonotype: The antigen is not known.

Germline V lookup: CDR1 SEHNR, CDR2 FQNEAQ (reference sequence). Unmatched junction bases numbered 4, after V lost 4 bases and J lost 7 bases. The CDR3 has 13 amino acids. Unique-molecular-identifier-tagged TCR beta cDNA libraries were used. Roughly 0.5 million cDNA molecules were obtained from around 1 to 10 million T cells. TCRdb re-called the PCR reads with MiXCR, one entry per CDR3 protein. This table holds approximately 770,000 distinct CDR3 sequences, 46% found once. The origin of this receptor is a girl aged 10-17 years with multiple sclerosis. The sequenced sample consisted of blood. The rearrangement links TRBV7-9 to TRBJ2-1; 7 bases are a match to TRBD1. CDR3 protein: CASSSQQGNEQFF. As DNA, the CDR3 is TGTGCCAGCAGCTCTCAACAGGGGAATGAGCAGTTCTTC.